Listed here is a single TCR beta chain. These data originate in a study of T cell changes during pregnancy in multiple sclerosis. The repertoire was sequenced with immunoSEQ multiplex PCR; TCRdb's copy has only in-frame clones and lacks some. The table lists 30,000 to 35,000 clones, less than 90% of them singletons. Trimming cost V 1 base and J 7 bases, with 4 bases left between them. Germline V CDR1 and CDR2: PRHDT, FYEKMQ (reference sequence). CDR3 length equals 11 residues. The sequencing here drew on CD8+ T cells from peripheral blood mononuclear cells, taken before pregnancy. V is TRBV13 and J is TRBJ1-2; D remains ambiguous. The receptor comes from a female donor with multiple sclerosis, enrolled in a pregnancy study. The CDR3: CASSLELGYTF. The CDR3 DNA reads as TGTGCCAGCAGCTTAGAACTTGGCTACACCTTC. Filled out from reference TRBV13 and TRBJ1-2, the complete variable domain reads AAGVIQSPRHLIKEKRETATLKCYPIPRHDTVYWYQQGPGQDPQFLISFYEKMQSDKGSIPDRFSAQQFSDYHSELNMSSLELGDSALYFCASSLELGYTFGSGTRLTVV.